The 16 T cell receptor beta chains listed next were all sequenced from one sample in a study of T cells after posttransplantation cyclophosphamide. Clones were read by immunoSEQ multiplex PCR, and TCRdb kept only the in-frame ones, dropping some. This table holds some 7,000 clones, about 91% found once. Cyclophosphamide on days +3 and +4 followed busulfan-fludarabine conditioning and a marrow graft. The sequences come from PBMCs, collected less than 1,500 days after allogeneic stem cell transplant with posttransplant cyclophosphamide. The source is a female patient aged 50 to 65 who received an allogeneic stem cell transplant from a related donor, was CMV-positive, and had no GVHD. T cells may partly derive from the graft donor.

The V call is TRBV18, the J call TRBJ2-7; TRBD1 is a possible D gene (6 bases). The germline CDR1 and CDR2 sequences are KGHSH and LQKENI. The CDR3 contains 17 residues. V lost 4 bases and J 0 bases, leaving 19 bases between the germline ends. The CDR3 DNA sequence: TGTGCCAGCTCACTCGGATATCCTACAGGGAGCTCCTACGAGCAGTACTTC. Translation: CASSLGYPTGSSYEQYF.

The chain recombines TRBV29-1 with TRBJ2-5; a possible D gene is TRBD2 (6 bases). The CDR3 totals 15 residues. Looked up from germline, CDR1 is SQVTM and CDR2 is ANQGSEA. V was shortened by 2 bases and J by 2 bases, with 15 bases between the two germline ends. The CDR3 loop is CSVETGRGYQETQYF. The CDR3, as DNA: TGCAGCGTTGAAACCGGACGGGGGTATCAAGAGACCCAGTACTTC.

The CDR3 region is CASSLYAGAETQYF. CDR3 nucleotide sequence: TGTGCCAGCAGTTTATATGCAGGGGCAGAGACCCAGTACTTC. The V call is TRBV27, the J call TRBJ2-5; the D gene is possibly TRBD1 (6 bases). Germline lookup yields CDR1 MNHEY and CDR2 SMNVEV (reference sequence). V dropped 1 base and J dropped 4 bases, with 10 bases sitting between them. There are 14 residues in the CDR3.

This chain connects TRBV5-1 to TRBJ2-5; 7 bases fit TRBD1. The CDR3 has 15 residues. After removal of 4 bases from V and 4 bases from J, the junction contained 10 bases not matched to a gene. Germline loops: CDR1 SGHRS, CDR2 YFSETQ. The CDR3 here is CASSTIQGTGETQYF. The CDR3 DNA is TGCGCCAGCAGCACGATACAGGGGACGGGAGAGACCCAGTACTTC.

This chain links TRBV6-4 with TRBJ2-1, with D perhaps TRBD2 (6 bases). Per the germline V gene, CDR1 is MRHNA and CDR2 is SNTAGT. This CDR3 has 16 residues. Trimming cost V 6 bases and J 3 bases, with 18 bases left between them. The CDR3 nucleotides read TGTGCCAGCAGCCGTCGTAGCGGTTCGGACTACAATGAGCAGTTCTTC. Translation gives CASSRRSGSDYNEQFF.

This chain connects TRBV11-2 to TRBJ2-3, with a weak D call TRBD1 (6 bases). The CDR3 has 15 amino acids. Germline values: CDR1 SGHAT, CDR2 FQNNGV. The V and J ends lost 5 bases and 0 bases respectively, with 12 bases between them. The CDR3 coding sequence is TGTGCCAGCAGCATAAGGGGGATTAGCACAGATACGCAGTATTTT. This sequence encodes CASSIRGISTDTQYF.

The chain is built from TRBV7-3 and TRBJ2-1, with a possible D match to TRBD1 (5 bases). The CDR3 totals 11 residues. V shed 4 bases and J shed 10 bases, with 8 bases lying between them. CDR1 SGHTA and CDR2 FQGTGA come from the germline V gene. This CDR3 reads CASSSGQEQFF. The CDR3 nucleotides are TGTGCCAGCAGCTCCGGACAAGAGCAGTTCTTC.

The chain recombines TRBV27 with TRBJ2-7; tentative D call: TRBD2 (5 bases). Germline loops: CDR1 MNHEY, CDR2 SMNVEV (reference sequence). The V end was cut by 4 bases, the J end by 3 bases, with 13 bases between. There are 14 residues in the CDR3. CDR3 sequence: CASSSNGNGYEQYF. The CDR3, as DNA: TGTGCCAGCAGTTCTAACGGGAATGGCTACGAGCAGTACTTC.

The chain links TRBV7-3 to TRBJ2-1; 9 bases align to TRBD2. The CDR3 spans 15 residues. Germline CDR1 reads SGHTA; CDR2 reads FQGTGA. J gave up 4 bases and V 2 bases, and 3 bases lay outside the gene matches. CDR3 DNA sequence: TGTGCCAGCAGCTTAGGTGCGGGAGGGTACAATGAGCAGTTCTTC. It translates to CASSLGAGGYNEQFF.

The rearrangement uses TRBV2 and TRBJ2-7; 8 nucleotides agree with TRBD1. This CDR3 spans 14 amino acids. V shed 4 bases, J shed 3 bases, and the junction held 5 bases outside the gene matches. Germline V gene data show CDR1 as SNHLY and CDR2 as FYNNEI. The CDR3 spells CASSAGTGNYEQYF. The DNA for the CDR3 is TGTGCCAGCAGTGCCGGGACAGGAAACTACGAGCAGTACTTC. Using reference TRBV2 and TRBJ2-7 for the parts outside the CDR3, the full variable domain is EPEVTQTPSHQVTQMGQEVILRCVPISNHLYFYWYRQILGQKVEFLVSFYNNEISEKSEIFDDQFSVERPDGSNFTLKIRSTKLEDSAMYFCASSAGTGNYEQYFGPGTRLTVT.

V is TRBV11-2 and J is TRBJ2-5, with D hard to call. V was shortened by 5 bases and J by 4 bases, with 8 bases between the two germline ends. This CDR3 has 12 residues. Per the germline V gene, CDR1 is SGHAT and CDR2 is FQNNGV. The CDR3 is CASSLTGETQYF. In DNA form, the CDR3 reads TGTGCCAGCAGCCTAACGGGAGAGACCCAGTACTTC.

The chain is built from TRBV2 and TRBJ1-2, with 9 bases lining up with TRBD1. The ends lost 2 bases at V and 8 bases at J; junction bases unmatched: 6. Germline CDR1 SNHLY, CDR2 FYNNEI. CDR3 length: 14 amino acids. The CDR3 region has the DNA TGTGCCAGCAGTGAAAGGGGACAGGGTGGGGGCTACACCTTC. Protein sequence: CASSERGQGGGYTF.

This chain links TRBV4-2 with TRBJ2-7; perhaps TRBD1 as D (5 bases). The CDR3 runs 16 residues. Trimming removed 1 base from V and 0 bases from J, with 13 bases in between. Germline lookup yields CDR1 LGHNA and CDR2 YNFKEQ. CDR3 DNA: TGTGCCAGCAGCCAAGTTTTTCAGGGCAGCTCCTACGAGCAGTACTTC. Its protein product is CASSQVFQGSSYEQYF.

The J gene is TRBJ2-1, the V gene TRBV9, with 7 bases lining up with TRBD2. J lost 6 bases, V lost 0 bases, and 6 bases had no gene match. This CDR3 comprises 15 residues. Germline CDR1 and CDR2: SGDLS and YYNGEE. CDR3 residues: CASSVGVREINEQFF. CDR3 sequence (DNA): TGTGCCAGCAGCGTAGGCGTGCGGGAGATCAATGAGCAGTTCTTC.

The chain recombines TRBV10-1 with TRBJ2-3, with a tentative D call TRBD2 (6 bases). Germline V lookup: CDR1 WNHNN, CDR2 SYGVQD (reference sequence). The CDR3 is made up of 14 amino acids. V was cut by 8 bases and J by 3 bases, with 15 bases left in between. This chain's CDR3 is CASPTLEGTDTQYF. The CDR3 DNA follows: TGCGCCAGCCCGACTTTGGAGGGGACAGATACGCAGTATTTT.

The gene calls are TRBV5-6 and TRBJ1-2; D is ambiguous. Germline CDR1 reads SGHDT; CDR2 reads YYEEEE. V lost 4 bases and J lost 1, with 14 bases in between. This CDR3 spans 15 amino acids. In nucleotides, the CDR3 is TGTGCCAGCAGCACTACGTCAGTTAATAACTATGGCTACACCTTC. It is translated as CASSTTSVNNYGYTF. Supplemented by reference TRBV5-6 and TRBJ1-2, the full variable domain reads DAGVTQSPTHLIKTRGQQVTLRCSPKSGHDTVSWYQQALGQGPQFIFQYYEEEERQRGNFPDRFSGHQFPNYSSELNVNALLLGDSALYLCASSTTSVNNYGYTFGSGTRLTVV.